These 6 T cell receptor delta chains were sequenced from one sample in a study of gamma-delta T cells after stem cell transplantation. TCRdb reanalysed the RT-PCR reads with CATT. The sample shows thousands of delta-chain clones, approximately 3.8% of them seen only once. The specimen sequenced was gamma-delta T cells. These receptors all come from a human donor. It is not recorded whose cells these are; they may come from a transplant donor.

In this sample, this clone is medium-sized. The V call is TRDV1, the J call TRDJ1, with D hard to call. From germline, CDR1 is TSWWSYY and CDR2 QGS. There are 21 residues in the CDR3. The V gene lost 0 bases and the J gene lost 0 bases, with 26 bases spanning the gap. The CDR3 bases are TGTGCTCTTGGGGAACTGGTCCCCCCCGCTCCCCCCGGTTGGTACACCGATAAACTCATCTTT. It encodes CALGELVPPAPPGWYTDKLIF.

This clone has a handful of counts. A much larger clone differs by one base, so this may be a read error. The chain has TRDV1 and TRDJ1; 12 bases align to TRDD3. The CDR3 runs 26 residues. Germline loops: CDR1 TSWWSYY, CDR2 QGS. V lost 1 base, J lost 0 bases, and 30 bases stayed unmatched. In DNA form, the CDR3 reads TGTGCTCTTGGGGAACCCCTCCTAGGGGGCCTTTACTGGGGGATACCGGGGGAAGCGTACACCGATAAACTCATCTTT. It specifies CALGEPLLGGLYWGIPGEAYTDKLIF.

Within the sample, this clone is large (0.1 to 1%). The J gene is TRDJ1, the V gene TRDV2; 13 bases map to TRDD3. Germline V gene data show CDR1 as GEAIGNYY and CDR2 as EKD. This CDR3 region has 19 residues. The V and J ends lost 3 bases and 0 bases, in that order; junction bases with no gene match: 12. The CDR3 spells CACDPVLGDTPKYTDKLIF. The CDR3, as DNA: TGTGCCTGTGACCCGGTACTGGGGGATACGCCCAAATACACCGATAAACTCATCTTT.

This clone showed up just a few times. This probably arose from a read error, given a far larger clone one base away. The CDR3 coding sequence is TGTGCCTGTGACACAGTACCGGCTACCGATAAACTCATCTTT. As protein: CACDTVPATDKLIF. The chain is built from TRDV2 and TRDJ1, with no clear D. V gave up 1 base and J gave up 2 bases, with 10 bases separating them. Germline V gene data show CDR1 as GEAIGNYY and CDR2 as EKD. The CDR3 is 14 residues long.

This clone is medium-sized. The chain carries TRDV1 and TRDJ1; D not resolved. V dropped 5 bases and J dropped 0 bases, with 28 bases sitting between them. The germline V gene has CDR1 TSWWSYY and CDR2 QGS. The CDR3 covers 20 residues. The CDR3 region is CALGNFWPVWLLEYTDKLIF. The DNA for the CDR3 is TGTGCTCTTGGGAATTTTTGGCCCGTCTGGTTGCTCGAGTACACCGATAAACTCATCTTT.

Concerning this clone itself: This DNA translates differently at residue 14 from the TCRdb protein, which is that of a much larger clone; a read error is likely, and the protein shown is the DNA's own translation. The J gene is TRDJ3, the V gene TRDV2, with TRDD3 matching 8 bases. The CDR3 covers 19 residues. Germline assignment: CDR1 GEAIGNYY and CDR2 EKD. The CDR3 is CACDTGGYQSSWDARQMFF. The CDR3 DNA reads TGTGCCTGTGACACCGGGGGATATCAGAGCTCCTGGGACGCCCGACAGATGTTTTTC.